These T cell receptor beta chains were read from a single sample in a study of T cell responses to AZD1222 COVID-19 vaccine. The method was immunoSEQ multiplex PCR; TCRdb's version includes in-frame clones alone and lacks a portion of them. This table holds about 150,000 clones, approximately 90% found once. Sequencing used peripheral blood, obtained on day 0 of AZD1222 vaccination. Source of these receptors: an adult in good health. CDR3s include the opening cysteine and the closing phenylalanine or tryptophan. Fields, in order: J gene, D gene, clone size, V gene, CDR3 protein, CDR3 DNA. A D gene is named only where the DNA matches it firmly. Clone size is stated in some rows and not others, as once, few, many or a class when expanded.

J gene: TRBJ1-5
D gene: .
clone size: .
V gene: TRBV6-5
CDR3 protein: CASSYSSEGQPQHF
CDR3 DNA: TGTGCCAGCAGTTACTCGTCGGAGGGACAGCCCCAGCATTTT

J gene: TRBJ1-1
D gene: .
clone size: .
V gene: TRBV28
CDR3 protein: CASSPPAGRGYEAFF
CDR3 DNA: TGTGCCAGCAGTCCCCCGGCGGGGAGAGGATATGAAGCTTTCTTT

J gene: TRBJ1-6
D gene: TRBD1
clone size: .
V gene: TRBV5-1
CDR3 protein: CASSSEGQGFNSPLHF
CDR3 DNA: TGCGCCAGCAGCTCGGAGGGACAGGGGTTTAATTCACCCCTCCACTTT

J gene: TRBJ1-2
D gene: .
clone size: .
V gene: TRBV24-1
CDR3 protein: CATRWIPPFSRYGYTF
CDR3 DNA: TGTGCCACCAGGTGGATACCCCCGTTTTCTCGCTATGGCTACACCTTC

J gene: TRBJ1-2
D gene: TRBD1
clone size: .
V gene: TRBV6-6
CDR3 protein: CASTIQGAQIYGYTF
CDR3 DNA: TGTGCCAGCACGATACAGGGGGCCCAAATCTATGGCTACACCTTC

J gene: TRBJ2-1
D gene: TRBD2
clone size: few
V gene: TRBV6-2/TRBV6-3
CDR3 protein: CASSYSGGNYNEQFF
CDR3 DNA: TGTGCCAGCAGTTATAGCGGGGGAAACTACAATGAGCAGTTCTTC

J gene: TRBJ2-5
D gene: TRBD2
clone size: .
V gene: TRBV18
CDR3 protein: CASSPLGLAGGRETQYF
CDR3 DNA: TGTGCCAGCTCACCATTGGGACTAGCGGGGGGGCGAGAGACCCAGTACTTC

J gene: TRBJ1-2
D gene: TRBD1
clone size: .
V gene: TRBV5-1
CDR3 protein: CASSLLSSTGIGYTF
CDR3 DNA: TGCGCCAGCAGCCTACTTTCGTCGACAGGGATTGGCTACACCTTC

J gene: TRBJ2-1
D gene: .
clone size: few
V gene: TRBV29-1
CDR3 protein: CSVATGLYNEQFF
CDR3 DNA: TGCAGCGTTGCGACCGGCCTTTACAATGAGCAGTTCTTC

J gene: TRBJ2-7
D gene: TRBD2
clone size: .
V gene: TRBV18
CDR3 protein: CASSPSGESYEQYF
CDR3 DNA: TGTGCCAGCTCACCTAGCGGGGAATCCTACGAGCAGTACTTC

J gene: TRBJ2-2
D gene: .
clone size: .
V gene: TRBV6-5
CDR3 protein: CASSWAGQPNTGELFF
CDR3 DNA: TGTGCCAGCAGTTGGGCGGGACAACCGAACACCGGGGAGCTGTTTTTT

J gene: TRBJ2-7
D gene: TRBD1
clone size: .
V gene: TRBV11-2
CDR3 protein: CASSTTSFGTGVTYEQYF
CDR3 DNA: TGTGCCAGCAGCACAACTAGCTTCGGGACAGGGGTAACCTACGAGCAGTACTTC

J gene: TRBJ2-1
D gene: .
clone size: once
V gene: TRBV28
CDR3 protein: CASSSPERFPSSYNEQFF
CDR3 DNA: TGTGCCAGCAGTTCCCCCGAGAGGTTCCCTAGCTCCTACAATGAGCAGTTCTTC

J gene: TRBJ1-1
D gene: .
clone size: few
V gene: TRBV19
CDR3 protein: CASTQGIFGNTEAFF
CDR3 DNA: TGTGCCAGTACTCAGGGGATTTTCGGGAACACTGAAGCTTTCTTT

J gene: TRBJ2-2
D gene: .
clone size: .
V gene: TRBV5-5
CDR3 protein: CASSVYSSANTGELFF
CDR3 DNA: TGTGCCAGCAGCGTCTATTCGTCCGCGAACACCGGGGAGCTGTTTTTT

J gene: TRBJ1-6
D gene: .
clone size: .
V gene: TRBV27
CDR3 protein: CASSLKGVVNSPLHF
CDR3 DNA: TGTGCCAGCAGTTTAAAGGGGGTAGTGAATTCACCCCTCCACTTT